The 6 T cell receptor beta chains below come from one sample, sequenced in a study of a mutant IDH1 vaccine in newly diagnosed glioma. Time point of the sample: week 5, during vaccination. The content of each vaccine dose was 300 ug of mutant IDH1 20-mer peptide, and topical imiquimod accompanied it. The antigens these receptors bind are not known. Only in-frame clones appear in the TCRdb table, and some are missing; sequencing was by immunoSEQ multiplex PCR. The sample consists of tens of thousands of clones, 82% of them appearing once. Sequenced here: PBMCs, sampled from a glioma patient whose treatment included an IDH1 peptide vaccine. The receptors were sampled from a woman younger than 35 with glioma. Some clones in this sample may be carry-over from other donors' samples.

The rearrangement links TRBV11-3 to TRBJ2-5, with 11 nucleotides matching TRBD2. V trimming: 7 bases; J trimming: 1 base; junction bases outside the gene matches: 2. There are 14 residues in the CDR3. The germline gives CDR1 SGHNT, CDR2 YENEEA. In nucleotides, the CDR3 is TGTGCCAGCAAGGGGACTAGCGGCCAAGAGACCCAGTACTTC. Its protein product is CASKGTSGQETQYF.

The chain carries TRBV10-3 and TRBJ2-1, with 9 bases matching TRBD2. This CDR3 region has 17 residues. In germline, CDR1 is ENHRY, CDR2 SYGVKD. V shed 0 bases, J shed 4 bases, and the junction held 7 bases outside the gene matches. CDR3 loop: CAISESAGGLKYNEQFF. DNA for the CDR3: TGTGCCATCAGTGAGTCAGCGGGGGGACTTAAATACAATGAGCAGTTCTTC.

The V gene is TRBV27, the J gene TRBJ1-2, with D hard to call. Per the germline V gene, CDR1 is MNHEY and CDR2 is SMNVEV (reference sequence). This CDR3 is built from 13 residues. Trimming left V 6 bases short and J 7 bases short, with 15 bases between. The DNA of the CDR3 is TGTGCCAGCAGAAGGACGCTCGGAGGTGGCTACACCTTC. Amino acid sequence: CASRRTLGGGYTF.

The CDR3, as DNA: TGCGCCAGCAGCTTGGGGGGTACTAACTATGGCTACACCTTC. Translated: CASSLGGTNYGYTF. The genes are TRBV5-1 and TRBJ1-2, with D unclear. In germline, CDR1 is SGHRS, CDR2 YFSETQ. Trimming cost V 0 bases and J 0 bases, with 6 bases left between them. CDR3 length: 14 amino acids.

The chain joins TRBV2 to TRBJ2-2, with 9 positions matching TRBD1. Germline assignment: CDR1 SNHLY and CDR2 FYNNEI. V lost 4 bases to trimming and J lost 6 bases; unmatched junction nucleotides: 6. The CDR3 is 15 amino acids. The CDR3 DNA sequence: TGTGCCAGCAGTGGGGACAGGGCCATATCCGGGGAGCTGTTTTTT. This gives the protein CASSGDRAISGELFF.

V and J are TRBV13 and TRBJ1-1; TRBD1 is a possible D gene (6 bases). V shed 5 bases and J shed 5 bases, with 15 bases lying between them. Germline lookup yields CDR1 PRHDT and CDR2 FYEKMQ (reference sequence). The CDR3 extends over 14 amino acids. The CDR3 region is CASSLEGGTTEAFF. CDR3 nucleotide sequence: TGTGCCAGCAGCCTGGAGGGGGGTACGACTGAAGCTTTCTTT.